The rows below give T cell receptor beta chains drawn from one sample of a study of T cell changes during pregnancy in multiple sclerosis. Some clones are missing from TCRdb's copy, which holds only in-frame ones; the method was immunoSEQ multiplex PCR. The data contain about 120,000 clones, about 94% of them seen just once; the ten biggest clones take up 6.2%. The starting material was peripheral blood, obtained before pregnancy. Receptor source: a female donor with multiple sclerosis, enrolled in a pregnancy study. Each CDR3 is given with its conserved first and last residue. D genes are given only for firm matches. Clone sizes are given selectively: once, few, many, or a class where the clone is expanded.

V gene	clone size	D gene	J gene	CDR3 DNA	CDR3 protein
TRBV10-3	.	TRBD2	TRBJ2-7	TGTGCCAGCGGACTAGCTCCAAACTACGAGCAGTACTTC	CASGLAPNYEQYF
TRBV28	.	TRBD1	TRBJ1-2	TGTGCCAGCAGAATATCAGAGGGGGCAAGTGGCTACACCTTC	CASRISEGASGYTF
TRBV6-4	.	.	TRBJ1-1	TGTGCCAGCAGTGAAGGGGTTAACACTGAAGCTTTCTTT	CASSEGVNTEAFF
TRBV6-5	once	TRBD1	TRBJ1-3	TGTGCCAGCAGTCCCCGGGACAGATCGGGAAACACCATATATTTT	CASSPRDRSGNTIYF
TRBV4-2	.	TRBD2	TRBJ2-2	TGTGCCAGCAGCCTCGGACTAGCGGGGAACACCGGGGAGCTGTTTTTT	CASSLGLAGNTGELFF
TRBV19	.	TRBD1	TRBJ1-2	TGTGCCAGTCAGGACAGGGCCAACTATGGCTACACCTTC	CASQDRANYGYTF
TRBV6-1	.	.	TRBJ2-7	TGTGCCAGCAGTGAAGACGGGGCCTACGAGCAGTACTTC	CASSEDGAYEQYF
TRBV19	.	TRBD2	TRBJ2-1	TGTGCCAGTAGTACCACCGGGACTAGTTACAATGAGCAGTTCTTC	CASSTTGTSYNEQFF
TRBV7-9	.	.	TRBJ1-4	TGTGCCAGCAGCACCCTCGTAGGACAAGAACCTGAAAAACTGTTTTTT	CASSTLVGQEPEKLFF
TRBV6-1	.	TRBD1	TRBJ2-5	TGTGCCACCGGACAGGACCTCCAAGAGACCCAGTACTTC	CATGQDLQETQYF
TRBV18	.	.	TRBJ1-5	TGTGCCAGCTCGCCTTTCGCGGTAGATAGCAATCAGCCCCAGCATTTT	CASSPFAVDSNQPQHF
TRBV29-1	.	TRBD2	TRBJ2-7	TGCAGCGTTGAACTAGCGGGGGCCTCCTACGAGCAGTACTTC	CSVELAGASYEQYF
TRBV6-6	.	TRBD1	TRBJ2-3	TGTGCCAGCAGACCGGGACAGGGGAGCACAGATACGCAGTATTTT	CASRPGQGSTDTQYF
TRBV5-8	.	.	TRBJ1-1	TGTGCCAGCAGCTTGGTAGCCACTCTAGACACTGAAGCTTTCTTT	CASSLVATLDTEAFF
TRBV29-1	.	.	TRBJ1-2	TGCAGCGTTGATAGCCAGGGGACCAATGGCTACACCTTC	CSVDSQGTNGYTF
TRBV5-8	.	TRBD1	TRBJ2-1	TGTGCCAGCAGCTCACCGACAGGGGGCGGACCGGGAGCGGTCGATGAGCAGTTCTTC	CASSSPTGGGPGAVDEQFF
TRBV10-2	.	TRBD2	TRBJ2-3	TGCGCCAGCAGTGTTTCGACTAGCGGGAGGGCTGCCAAGCAGTATTTT	CASSVSTSGRAAKQYF
TRBV15	.	.	TRBJ2-7	TGTGCCACCAGCAGTCTCAGCGGCTCCTACGAGCAGTACTTC	CATSSLSGSYEQYF
TRBV7-2	once	TRBD2	TRBJ2-3	TGTGCCAGCAGCGATTTAAGCGGGGGGGCGGGAGATACGCAGTATTTT	CASSDLSGGAGDTQYF
TRBV6-5	.	.	TRBJ1-5	TGTGCCAGCAGCGCCCTGGGGGGCGGGAGTCAGCCCCAGCATTTT	CASSALGGGSQPQHF
TRBV5-1	.	TRBD2	TRBJ2-3	TGCGCCAGCACCGTCGGACTAGCGGGGGGTATTAGCACAGATACGCAGTATTTT	CASTVGLAGGISTDTQYF
TRBV2	once	TRBD1	TRBJ1-1	TGTGCCAGCAGAGGACAGGGTGGCACTGAAGCTTTCTTT	CASRGQGGTEAFF
TRBV27	.	TRBD1	TRBJ2-3	TGTGCCAGCAGTTGGACAGGGGGCGGCACAGATACGCAGTATTTT	CASSWTGGGTDTQYF
TRBV19	once	.	TRBJ2-7	TGTGCCAGTAGTCCCCGAGGGAGCCTGAGCTCCTACGAGCAGTACTTC	CASSPRGSLSSYEQYF
TRBV18	few	TRBD1	TRBJ2-7	TGTGCCAGCTCCGGGACAGCCTCCTACGAGCAGTACTTC	CASSGTASYEQYF
TRBV5-4	.	TRBD1	TRBJ2-3	TGTGCCAGCAGCCAGGGACAGCGAAACACAGATACGCAGTATTTT	CASSQGQRNTDTQYF
TRBV11-2	.	.	TRBJ2-1	TGTGCCAGCAGCTTAGAACGAGGAAAGCAATACAATGAGCAGTTCTTC	CASSLERGKQYNEQFF
TRBV30	.	.	TRBJ2-5	TGTGCCGGGACAACAAGCCAAGAGACCCAGTACTTC	CAGTTSQETQYF
TRBV10-2	.	TRBD1	TRBJ2-7	TGCGCCAGCAGTGAGTACGGACAGGCCTTCGAGCAGTACTTC	CASSEYGQAFEQYF
TRBV28	.	TRBD1	TRBJ1-1	TGTGCCAGCAGTTACACAGGGGGAAGGGTGAACACTGAAGCTTTCTTT	CASSYTGGRVNTEAFF
TRBV19	.	TRBD2	TRBJ2-1	TGTGCCAGTAGTATGGGCGGGACTAGAAACGAGCAGTTCTTC	CASSMGGTRNEQFF
TRBV7-2	once	TRBD1	TRBJ2-6	TGTGCCAGCAGCCATGGACAGGGGGCGCGGGGGGCCAACGTCCTGACTTTC	CASSHGQGARGANVLTF
TRBV5-1	.	.	TRBJ1-5	TGCGCCAGCAGCTTAGAGGGTGGGCAGCCCCAGCATTTT	CASSLEGGQPQHF
TRBV11-1	.	.	TRBJ2-7	TGTGCCAGCAGCTTAGGAGGACAGCCCTACGAGCAGTACTTC	CASSLGGQPYEQYF
TRBV27	once	.	TRBJ2-7	TGTGCCAGCAGTTTACGGCACAGGGAGGGTTTAGACGAGCAGTACTTC	CASSLRHREGLDEQYF
TRBV5-1	.	.	TRBJ2-6	TGCGCCAGCAGCTCCAGGGAACTCTCTGGGGCCAACGTCCTGACTTTC	CASSSRELSGANVLTF
TRBV4-2	.	.	TRBJ2-5	TGTGCCAGCAGCCAGGCCTCTTACCAAGAGACCCAGTACTTC	CASSQASYQETQYF
TRBV25-1	.	.	TRBJ2-5	TGTGCCAGCAGTGAGACAGAGATTGCTCCGGAGACCCAGTACTTC	CASSETEIAPETQYF
TRBV11-2	.	TRBD2	TRBJ2-7	TGTGCCAGCAGCTTAGGTTTACTAGCGGGAGAGAGGACCTACGAGCAGTACTTC	CASSLGLLAGERTYEQYF
TRBV6-1	.	.	TRBJ1-2	TGTGCCAGCAGTGAATGGGGGGACTATAATGGCTACACCTTC	CASSEWGDYNGYTF
TRBV6-5	.	TRBD1	TRBJ2-7	TGTGCCAGCAGTTCCTCCCGGGGACAGGGATCCTACGAGCAGTACTTC	CASSSSRGQGSYEQYF
TRBV9	.	TRBD1	TRBJ2-5	TGTGCCAGCAGCGCCTCCCTCGGGACAGGCGGGGAGACCCAGTACTTC	CASSASLGTGGETQYF
TRBV5-1	.	.	TRBJ2-1	TGCGCCAGCAGCCCCCCCGGCAATGAGCAGTTCTTC	CASSPPGNEQFF
TRBV9	.	TRBD2	TRBJ2-1	TGTGCCAGCAATCCCCGAGCGGGACTAGGGAGTGAGCAGTTCTTC	CASNPRAGLGSEQFF
TRBV10-3	.	.	TRBJ1-2	TGTGCCATCAGTGAGTCGATAGGAGCTAACTATGGCTACACCTTC	CAISESIGANYGYTF
TRBV2	few	.	TRBJ2-7	TGTGCCAGCAGTGTGGGGCAACCCGAGCAGTACTTC	CASSVGQPEQYF
TRBV18	.	.	TRBJ2-5	TGTGCCAGCTCACCATCAAAGGGCGCAGAGGGAAGGGAGACCCAGTACTTC	CASSPSKGAEGRETQYF
TRBV7-9	.	.	TRBJ1-3	TGTGCCAGCAGCCTCTTTCTTAACTCTGGAAACACCATATATTTT	CASSLFLNSGNTIYF
TRBV25-1	.	.	TRBJ1-3	TGTGCCAGCAGTGGGTCCTCCAGGCCCACGAAGGGAAACACCATATATTTT	CASSGSSRPTKGNTIYF
TRBV12-1	once	.	TRBJ2-1	TGTGCCAGCAGCCTATTAGCGGGCACCCTTCCGAATGAGCAGTTCTTC	CASSLLAGTLPNEQFF
TRBV4-2	.	.	TRBJ1-3	TGTGCCAGCAGCCAAGGGACTGATGCGGGGCTTTTTGGAAACACCATATATTTT	CASSQGTDAGLFGNTIYF
TRBV5-4	.	.	TRBJ2-5	TGTGCCAGCAGTTCGTCGGGACAAGGAGAGACCCAGTACTTC	CASSSSGQGETQYF
TRBV9	.	TRBD1	TRBJ1-2	TGTGCCAGCAGCGTAGGGACAGGGGGTTTGACTAACTATGGCTACACCTTC	CASSVGTGGLTNYGYTF
TRBV6-5	once	.	TRBJ1-2	TGTGCCAGCAGTTACACGGCGGGCCTTTTGGATGGCTACACCTTC	CASSYTAGLLDGYTF